Listed below are T cell receptor beta chains from one sample, sequenced in a study of T cell repertoires in cytomegalovirus infection. TCRdb recomputed calls from the reads with MiXCR, one row per CDR3 protein. The data hold around 490,000 distinct CDR3 sequences, with 26% observed a single time. Sequencing was carried out using PBMCs. The origin of the receptors is a human donor in good health (CMV status not recorded). Some clones in this sample may be carry-over from other donors' samples. Both conserved end residues are part of each CDR3. Not every row has a clone size; where given, it reads once, few, many or a size class.

J	V	size	CDR3
TRBJ2-1	TRBV7-8	many	CASSLVGLGKEGSNEQFF
TRBJ1-4	TRBV19	NA	CASSKRQGKEKLFF
TRBJ1-2	TRBV14	few	CASSQADREMGGVYGYTF
TRBJ2-1	TRBV12-3/TRBV12-4	NA	CASSLWEQFF
TRBJ1-2	TRBV7-9	once	CASSSKGGYGYTF
TRBJ2-1	TRBV7-9	many	CASSPRQGNEQFF
TRBJ1-2	TRBV11-3	many	CASSSRTNYGYTF
TRBJ1-1	TRBV11-3	NA	CASSPGGAQNTEAFF
TRBJ2-1	TRBV12-3/TRBV12-4	few	CASSLDSGSWNEQFF
TRBJ1-2	TRBV7-9	NA	CASSPTRTDNYGYTF
TRBJ1-1	TRBV20-1	NA	CSFTQGNTEAFF
TRBJ2-7	TRBV30	NA	CAWSVSSSGYEQYF
TRBJ1-1	TRBV19	NA	CASSIAKDREFGSFF
TRBJ1-3	TRBV6-6	NA	CASTTSGGWGNTIYF
TRBJ1-4	TRBV14	NA	CASSQGTGFNEKLFF
TRBJ2-3	TRBV28	few	CASSWDKETSTDTQYF
TRBJ2-5	TRBV7-6	many	CASSSPGETQYF
TRBJ1-1	TRBV12-3/TRBV12-4	many	CASSLGVGAFF
TRBJ1-2	TRBV28	few	CASSRDNVDYGYTF
TRBJ1-4	TRBV7-6	few	CASSPSGRTNEKLFF
TRBJ2-1	TRBV14	NA	CASSRSTEQFF
TRBJ2-5	TRBV11-2	many	CASSSPGSNTQETQYF